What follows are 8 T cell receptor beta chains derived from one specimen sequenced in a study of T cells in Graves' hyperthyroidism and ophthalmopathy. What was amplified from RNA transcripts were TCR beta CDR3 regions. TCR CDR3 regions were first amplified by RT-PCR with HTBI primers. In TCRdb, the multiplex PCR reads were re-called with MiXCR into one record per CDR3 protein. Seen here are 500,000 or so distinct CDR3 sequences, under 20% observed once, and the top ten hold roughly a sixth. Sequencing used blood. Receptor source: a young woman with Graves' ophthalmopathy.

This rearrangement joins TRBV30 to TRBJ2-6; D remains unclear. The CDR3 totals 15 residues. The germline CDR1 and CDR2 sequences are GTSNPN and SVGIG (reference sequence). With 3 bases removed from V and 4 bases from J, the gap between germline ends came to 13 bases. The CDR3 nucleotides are TGTGCCTGGAGCCGCGGTGTTCCAGGGGCCAACGTCCTGACTTTC. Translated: CAWSRGVPGANVLTF. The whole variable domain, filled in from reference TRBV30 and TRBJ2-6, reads SQTIHQWPATLVQPVGSPLSLECTVEGTSNPNLYWYRQAAGRGLQLLFYSVGIGQISSEVPQNLSASRPQDRQFILSSKKLLLSDSGFYLCAWSRGVPGANVLTFGAGSRLTVL.

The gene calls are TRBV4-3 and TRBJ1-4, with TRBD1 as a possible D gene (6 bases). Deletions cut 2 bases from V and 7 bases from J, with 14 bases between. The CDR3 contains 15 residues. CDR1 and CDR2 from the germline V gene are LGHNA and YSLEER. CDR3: CASSQFLTGGEKLFF. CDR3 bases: TGCGCCAGCAGCCAATTTCTGACAGGAGGTGAAAAACTGTTTTTT.

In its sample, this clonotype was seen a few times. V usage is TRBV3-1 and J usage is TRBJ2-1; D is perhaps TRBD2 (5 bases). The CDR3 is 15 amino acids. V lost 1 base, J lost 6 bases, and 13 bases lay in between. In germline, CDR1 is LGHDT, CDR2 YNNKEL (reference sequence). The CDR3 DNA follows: TGTGCCAGCAGCCAAGTAGTAGCGATACGCAATGAGCAGTTCTTC. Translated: CASSQVVAIRNEQFF.

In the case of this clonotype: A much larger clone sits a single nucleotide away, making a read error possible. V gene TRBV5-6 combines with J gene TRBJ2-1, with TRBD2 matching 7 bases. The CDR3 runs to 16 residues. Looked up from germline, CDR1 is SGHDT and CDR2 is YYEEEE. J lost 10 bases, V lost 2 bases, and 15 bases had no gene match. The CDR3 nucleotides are TGTGCCAGCAGCTTTTCCCCCGGGACTAACGGCCCGGAGCAGTTCTTC. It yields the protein CASSFSPGTNGPEQFF.

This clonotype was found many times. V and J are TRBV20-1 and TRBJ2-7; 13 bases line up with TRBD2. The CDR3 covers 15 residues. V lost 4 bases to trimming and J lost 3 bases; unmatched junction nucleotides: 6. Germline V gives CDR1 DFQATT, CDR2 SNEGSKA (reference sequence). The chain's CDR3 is CSATGTSGNIYEQYF. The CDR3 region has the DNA TGCAGTGCTACCGGGACTAGCGGGAACATCTACGAGCAGTACTTC.

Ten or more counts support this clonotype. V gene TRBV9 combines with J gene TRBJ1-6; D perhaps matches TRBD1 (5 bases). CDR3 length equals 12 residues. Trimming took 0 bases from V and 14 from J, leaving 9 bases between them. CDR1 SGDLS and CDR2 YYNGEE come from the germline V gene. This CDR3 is CASSVGGRTLHF. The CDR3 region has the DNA TGTGCCAGCAGCGTAGGGGGACGCACCCTCCACTTT. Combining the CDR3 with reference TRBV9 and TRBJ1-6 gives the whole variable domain DSGVTQTPKHLITATGQRVTLRCSPRSGDLSVYWYQQSLDQGLQFLIQYYNGEERAKGNILERFSAQQFPDLHSELNLSSLELGDSALYFCASSVGGRTLHFGNGTRLTVT.

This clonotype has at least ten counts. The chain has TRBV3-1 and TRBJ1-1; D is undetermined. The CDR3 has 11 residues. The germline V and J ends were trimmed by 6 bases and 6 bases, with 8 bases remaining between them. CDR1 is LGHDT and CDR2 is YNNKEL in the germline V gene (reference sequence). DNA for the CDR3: TGTGCCAGCAGTCGGGGATCTGAAGCTTTCTTT. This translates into CASSRGSEAFF.

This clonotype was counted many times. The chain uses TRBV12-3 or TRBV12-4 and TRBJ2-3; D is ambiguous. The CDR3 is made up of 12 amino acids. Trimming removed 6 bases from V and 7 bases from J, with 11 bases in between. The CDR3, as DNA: TGTGCCAGCAGCCCGACCGCCTATACGCAGTATTTT. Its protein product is CASSPTAYTQYF.